This passage covers 14 T cell receptor beta chains from one sample sequenced in a study of cytomegalovirus exposure and HLA in healthy donors. The PCR used 60 Vbeta and 13 Jbeta primers. Only in-frame clones appear in the TCRdb table, and some are missing; sequencing was by immunoSEQ multiplex PCR. This sample has approximately 160,000 clones; about four fifths occur once, and the top ten carry 1%. The specimen sequenced was PBMCs. The receptors originated from a woman between 50 and 59 years old in good health and CMV-seropositive.

This chain uses TRBV19 with TRBJ2-5; 13 bases agree with TRBD2. CDR3 length: 15 residues. The germline gives CDR1 LNHDA, CDR2 SQIVND (reference sequence). V shed 7 bases, J shed 5 bases, and the junction held 7 bases outside the gene matches. The CDR3: CASMGTSGAWETQYF. CDR3 coding DNA: TGTGCCAGTATGGGGACTAGCGGGGCCTGGGAGACCCAGTACTTC.

This clone came up once. The chain employs TRBV11-3 and TRBJ1-1; the D is unclear. CDR3 length: 13 amino acids. Germline assignment: CDR1 SGHNT and CDR2 YENEEA. With 5 bases removed from V and 8 bases from J, the gap between germline ends came to 15 bases. For the CDR3, the DNA is TGTGCCAGCAGCCACCGGGCCCCGGGGGAAGCTTTCTTT. It translates to CASSHRAPGEAFF. Full variable domain (outside the CDR3, taken from reference TRBV11-3 and TRBJ1-1): EAGVVQSPRYKIIEKKQPVAFWCNPISGHNTLYWYLQNLGQGPELLIRYENEEAVDDSQLPKDRFSAERLKGVDSTLKIQPAELGDSAVYLCASSHRAPGEAFFGQGTRLTVV.

This chain joins TRBV14 and TRBJ2-7; the match to TRBD2 covers 9 bases. Per germline, CDR1 SGHDN and CDR2 FVKESK. V trimming: 0 bases; J trimming: 7 bases; junction bases outside the gene matches: 13. The CDR3 has 17 amino acids. The CDR3 here is CASSQDRNSGRLGEQYF. CDR3 DNA sequence: TGTGCCAGCAGCCAAGATCGAAATAGCGGGAGATTGGGGGAGCAGTACTTC.

The chain uses TRBV7-2 and TRBJ2-1; TRBD2 agrees at 7 bases. V shed 1 base and J 15 bases; nucleotides not matched to a gene: 6. The germline V gene encodes CDR1 SGHTA and CDR2 FQGNSA. The CDR3 is made up of 12 amino acids. CDR3 region: CASSLVSTSRFF. CDR3 DNA: TGTGCCAGCAGCTTAGTTTCGACTAGCCGGTTCTTC.

This chain uses TRBV7-2 with TRBJ2-1, with 8 bases matching TRBD2. Germline V CDR1 and CDR2: SGHTA, FQGNSA. V lost 5 bases and J lost 4; bases outside the gene matches: 10. CDR3 length equals 16 residues. The CDR3 protein is CASSRSGELGYNEQFF. DNA for the CDR3: TGTGCCAGCAGCCGTAGCGGGGAGCTTGGGTACAATGAGCAGTTCTTC.

The chain combines TRBV20-1 with TRBJ1-2, with a tentative D call TRBD1 (6 bases). Germline loops: CDR1 DFQATT, CDR2 SNEGSKA (reference sequence). V was pared by 6 bases and J by 7 bases, with 12 bases between. This CDR3 has 11 residues. CDR3 sequence: CSATRQAGYTF. The CDR3 DNA is TGCAGTGCCACTAGACAGGCTGGCTACACCTTC.

The CDR3: CASSVEGVTYNEQFF. The CDR3 nucleotides are TGTGCCAGCAGCGTAGAAGGGGTAACCTACAATGAGCAGTTCTTC. The V and J genes are TRBV9 and TRBJ2-1, with D tentatively TRBD1 (5 bases). CDR1 is SGDLS and CDR2 is YYNGEE in the germline V gene. There are 15 residues in the CDR3. With 0 bases removed from V and 2 bases from J, the gap between germline ends came to 9 bases.

This clone was picked up one time. The chain is built from TRBV6-5 and TRBJ2-1; the match to TRBD2 covers 9 bases. The V gene end was trimmed by 4 bases and the J gene end by 8 bases; junction bases not matched to a gene: 3. Germline V gene data show CDR1 as MNHEY and CDR2 as SVGAGI. This CDR3 contains 13 residues. CDR3 protein: CASSSGLAYEQFF. For the CDR3, the DNA is TGTGCCAGCAGTTCGGGACTAGCCTATGAGCAGTTCTTC.

This clone turned up a few times. This chain uses TRBV28 with TRBJ1-2; no reliable D call. V lost 1 base and J 3 bases, leaving 12 bases between the germline ends. Germline values: CDR1 MDHEN, CDR2 SYDVKM. This CDR3 contains 15 residues. CDR3: CASSLLIALDYGYTF. The CDR3 DNA reads TGTGCCAGCAGTTTATTGATAGCGTTGGACTATGGCTACACCTTC.

V is TRBV9 and J is TRBJ2-3; 10 nucleotides align to TRBD2. The CDR3 runs 18 residues. CDR1 and CDR2 (germline): SGDLS, YYNGEE. V shed 0 bases and J 0 bases; nucleotides not matched to a gene: 7. The CDR3 here is CASSVGSGRATSTDTQYF. CDR3 in DNA: TGTGCCAGCAGCGTAGGGAGCGGGAGGGCGACTAGCACAGATACGCAGTATTTT.

V and J are TRBV7-9 and TRBJ2-5; 7 positions agree with TRBD2. This CDR3 spans 15 amino acids. Germline V lookup: CDR1 SEHNR, CDR2 FQNEAQ (reference sequence). J lost 2 bases, V lost 3 bases, and 6 bases had no gene match. In nucleotides, the CDR3 is TGTGCCAGCAGCTTGGGACTACCTGTTCAAGAGACCCAGTACTTC. Amino acids: CASSLGLPVQETQYF.

This clone was seen a single time. This chain connects TRBV19 to TRBJ1-1; D might be TRBD1 (5 bases). There are 13 residues in the CDR3. Looked up from germline, CDR1 is LNHDA and CDR2 is SQIVND (reference sequence). The V end lost 6 bases, the J end lost 5 bases, and 13 bases lay between the germline ends. CDR3 in amino acids: CASRDSISTEAFF. DNA for the CDR3: TGTGCCAGTAGAGACAGTATCTCGACTGAAGCTTTCTTT. Full variable domain (remainder filled in from reference TRBV19 and TRBJ1-1): DGGITQSPKYLFRKEGQNVTLSCEQNLNHDAMYWYRQDPGQGLRLIYYSQIVNDFQKGDIAEGYSVSREKKESFPLTVTSAQKNPTAFYLCASRDSISTEAFFGQGTRLTVV.

This clone appeared a single time. The chain couples TRBV2 to TRBJ1-4; tentative D call: TRBD1 (6 bases). Trimming left V 8 bases short and J 4 bases short, with 14 bases between. Germline assignment: CDR1 SNHLY and CDR2 FYNNEI. The CDR3 spans 14 residues. In DNA form, the CDR3 reads TGTGCCAGCGGCTTGGGGGCGGTTAATGAAAAACTGTTTTTT. Residues: CASGLGAVNEKLFF.

The rearrangement joins TRBV2 to TRBJ1-2; D unresolved. CDR1 is SNHLY and CDR2 is FYNNEI in the germline V gene. The V gene lost 4 bases and the J gene lost 1 base, with 19 bases spanning the gap. CDR3 length: 17 residues. The CDR3 DNA follows: TGTGCCAGCAGTGTTCAGATACGAAACCCCCGTAACTATGGCTACACCTTC. This encodes CASSVQIRNPRNYGYTF. The full variable domain, with the rest looked up from reference TRBV2 and TRBJ1-2, is EPEVTQTPSHQVTQMGQEVILRCVPISNHLYFYWYRQILGQKVEFLVSFYNNEISEKSEIFDDQFSVERPDGSNFTLKIRSTKLEDSAMYFCASSVQIRNPRNYGYTFGSGTRLTVV.